The rows below give T cell receptor beta chains drawn from one sample of a study of vaccination and CD4 T cells after COVID-19. TCRdb itself ran the PCR reads through MiXCR, one entry per CDR3 protein. Of about 20,000 distinct CDR3 sequences listed, roughly 64% are singletons. Sequenced material: CD4+ T cells from blood, taken after SARS-CoV-2 vaccination. The receptor set was obtained from a human donor who had recovered from COVID-19. Each CDR3 is given with its conserved first and last residue. A D gene is named only where the DNA matches it firmly. A row's size may be missing; if present it is once, few, many or a size class.

cdr3_nt: TGTGCCAACGCAGTAGATTTGAACACTGAAGCTTTCTTT
cdr3_aa: CANAVDLNTEAFF
clone_size: NA
cdr3_length: 13
d_call: NA
j_call: TRBJ1-1
v_call: TRBV2

cdr3_nt: TGTGCCAGCAGCCAAGATTTCGAGACCCAGTACTTC
cdr3_aa: CASSQDFETQYF
clone_size: NA
cdr3_length: 12
d_call: NA
j_call: TRBJ2-5
v_call: TRBV14

cdr3_nt: TGTGCCAGCAGCTCGGTATGGGGCGCTGAAGCTTTCTTT
cdr3_aa: CASSSVWGAEAFF
clone_size: few
cdr3_length: 13
d_call: NA
j_call: TRBJ1-1
v_call: TRBV7-3

cdr3_nt: TGTGCCAGCAGCTTCTACAGTCTTGGGCGCGAGCAGTACTTC
cdr3_aa: CASSFYSLGREQYF
clone_size: NA
cdr3_length: 14
d_call: NA
j_call: TRBJ2-7
v_call: TRBV7-2

cdr3_nt: TGCGCCAGCAGCGAAAGACCCCTTAGAACGGAGACCCAGTACTTC
cdr3_aa: CASSERPLRTETQYF
clone_size: NA
cdr3_length: 15
d_call: NA
j_call: TRBJ2-5
v_call: TRBV4-1

cdr3_nt: TGTGCCAGCAGACCACTAGCGGGAGAAACAGATACGCAGTATTTT
cdr3_aa: CASRPLAGETDTQYF
clone_size: NA
cdr3_length: 15
d_call: TRBD2
j_call: TRBJ2-3
v_call: TRBV11-1

cdr3_nt: TGTGCCAGCAGTTTAGCCTCCGGCAATGAGCAGTTCTTC
cdr3_aa: CASSLASGNEQFF
clone_size: NA
cdr3_length: 13
d_call: NA
j_call: TRBJ2-1
v_call: TRBV28

cdr3_nt: TGCGCCAGCAGCTTGGGACGGGAAAGCTACACCTTC
cdr3_aa: CASSLGRESYTF
clone_size: NA
cdr3_length: 12
d_call: NA
j_call: TRBJ1-2
v_call: TRBV5-1

cdr3_nt: TGTGCCAGCACCCAATATTCGACAGGGGCCAATAATTCACCCCTCCACTTT
cdr3_aa: CASTQYSTGANNSPLHF
clone_size: NA
cdr3_length: 17
d_call: TRBD1
j_call: TRBJ1-6
v_call: TRBV6-1

cdr3_nt: TGTGCCAGCAGCAAAGGGGGCAATCAGCCCCAGCATTTT
cdr3_aa: CASSKGGNQPQHF
clone_size: NA
cdr3_length: 13
d_call: NA
j_call: TRBJ1-5
v_call: TRBV21-1

cdr3_nt: TGCAGTGCTAGGGTCGTTGCAGGGGGTAACTATGGCTACACCTTC
cdr3_aa: CSARVVAGGNYGYTF
clone_size: few
cdr3_length: 15
d_call: TRBD1
j_call: TRBJ1-2
v_call: TRBV20-1

cdr3_nt: TGTGCCAGTAGTCCCCGGGGGGTTAGTTCCTACGAGCAGTACTTC
cdr3_aa: CASSPRGVSSYEQYF
clone_size: NA
cdr3_length: 15
d_call: TRBD2
j_call: TRBJ2-7
v_call: TRBV19

cdr3_nt: TGTGCCAGCAGTGAAGGGGGCGGGGCCCCGGAAAAACTGTTTTTT
cdr3_aa: CASSEGGGAPEKLFF
clone_size: NA
cdr3_length: 15
d_call: NA
j_call: TRBJ1-4
v_call: TRBV6-1

cdr3_nt: TGTGCCGGTGGGGACCGGGACTCGCTAGGGACCCAGTACTTC
cdr3_aa: CAGGDRDSLGTQYF
clone_size: NA
cdr3_length: 14
d_call: NA
j_call: TRBJ2-5
v_call: TRBV30